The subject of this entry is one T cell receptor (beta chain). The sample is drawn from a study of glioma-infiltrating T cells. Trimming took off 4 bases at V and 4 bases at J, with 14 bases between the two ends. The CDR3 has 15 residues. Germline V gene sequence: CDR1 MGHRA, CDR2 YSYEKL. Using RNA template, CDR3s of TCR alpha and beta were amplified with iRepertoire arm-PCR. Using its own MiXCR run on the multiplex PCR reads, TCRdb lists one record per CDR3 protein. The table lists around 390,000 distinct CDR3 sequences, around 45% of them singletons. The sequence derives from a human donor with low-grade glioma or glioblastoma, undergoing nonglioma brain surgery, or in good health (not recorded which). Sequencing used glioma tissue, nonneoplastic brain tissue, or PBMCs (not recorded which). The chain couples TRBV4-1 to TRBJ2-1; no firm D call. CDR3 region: CASSRRRETYNEQFF. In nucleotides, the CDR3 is TGCGCCAGCAGCCGAAGACGAGAAACATACAATGAGCAGTTCTTC.